The T cell receptor beta chain under discussion was sequenced for a study of T cell changes during pregnancy in multiple sclerosis. Only in-frame clones appear in the TCRdb table, and some are missing; sequencing was by immunoSEQ multiplex PCR. In the table there are about 28,000 clones, roughly nine tenths of which are singletons. From germline, CDR1 is MNHNY and CDR2 SVGAGI (reference sequence). The CDR3 has 15 residues. After removal of 2 bases from V and 9 bases from J, the junction contained 5 bases not matched to a gene. V is TRBV6-6 and J is TRBJ2-1; TRBD2 matches at 12 bases. This sequence originates from a female donor with multiple sclerosis, enrolled in a pregnancy study. Source: CD4+ T cells from peripheral blood mononuclear cells, taken in the second trimester of pregnancy. CDR3 nucleotide sequence: TGTGCCAGCAGTTACCCTAGCGGGGGGGCCCGTGAGCAGTTCTTC. Translation: CASSYPSGGAREQFF.